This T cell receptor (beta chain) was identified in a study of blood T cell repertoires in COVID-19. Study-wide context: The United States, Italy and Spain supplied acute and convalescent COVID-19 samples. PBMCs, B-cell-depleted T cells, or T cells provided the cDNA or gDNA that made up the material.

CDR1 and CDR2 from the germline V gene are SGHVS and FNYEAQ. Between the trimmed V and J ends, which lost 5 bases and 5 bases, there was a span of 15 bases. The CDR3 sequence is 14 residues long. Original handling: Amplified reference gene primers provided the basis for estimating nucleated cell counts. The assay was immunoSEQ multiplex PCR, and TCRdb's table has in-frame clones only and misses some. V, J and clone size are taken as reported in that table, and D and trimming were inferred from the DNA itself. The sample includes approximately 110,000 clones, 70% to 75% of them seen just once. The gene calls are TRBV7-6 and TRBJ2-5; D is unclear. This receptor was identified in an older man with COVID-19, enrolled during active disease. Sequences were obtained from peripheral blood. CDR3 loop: CASSLTVSAETQYF. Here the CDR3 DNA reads TGTGCCAGCAGCCTTACAGTCTCGGCGGAGACCCAGTACTTC. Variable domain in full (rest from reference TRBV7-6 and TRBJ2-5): GAGVSQSPRYKVTKRGQDVALRCDPISGHVSLYWYRQALGQGPEFLTYFNYEAQQDKSGLPNDRFSAERPEGSISTLTIQRTEQRDSAMYRCASSLTVSAETQYFGPGTRLLVL.